The clone carrying this T cell receptor beta chain was detected many times. Its antigen is still unknown. The entry originates in a study of T cell responses to AZD1222 COVID-19 vaccine. TCRdb keeps only in-frame clones here, not all; method: immunoSEQ multiplex PCR. The table shows tens of thousands of clones, with over 85% occurring only once. Study-wide findings and caveats: Unmutated variant regions reportedly attract nearly half of all spike-specific TCRs. Scientists sampled the repertoires only once the peak T cell response had passed. Dominant CD4 TCR responses targeted spike regions 160-218 and 743-854. Most donors were white British and more were female, and clonal diversity was possibly underestimated.

This sequence originates from an adult in good health. The starting material was peripheral blood, obtained on day 0 of MenACWY control vaccination.

CDR3 nucleotide sequence: TGTGCCAGCAGTTTTCATTATGAGAGCTCCTACGAGCAGTACTTC. Encoded protein: CASSFHYESSYEQYF. The genes are TRBV28 and TRBJ2-7; no firm D call. V was trimmed by 3 bases and J by 0 bases, leaving 12 bases between them. The germline CDR1 and CDR2 sequences are MDHEN and SYDVKM. The CDR3 covers 15 residues.